Listed here are 17 T cell receptor beta chains from one sample, sequenced in a study of OX40 agonist ivuxolimab in advanced cancers. Method: immunoSEQ multiplex PCR; TCRdb's copy keeps in-frame clones and lacks some. The data contain around 11,000 clones, more than 60% of them singletons. The sequencing here drew on CD4+ or CD8+ T cells sorted from blood, taken in a trial of the OX40 agonist ivuxolimab. The receptors were gathered from an adult with an advanced solid tumor such as melanoma, head and neck, liver or kidney cancer.

The chain recombines TRBV10-3 with TRBJ2-7; 8 nucleotides align to TRBD2. The germline gives CDR1 ENHRY, CDR2 SYGVKD. The CDR3 covers 14 residues. The junction had 3 bases not matched to a gene; V was cut back by 3 bases and J by 2 bases. The CDR3 DNA sequence: TGTGCCATCAGTGAAACGGGAGGGCCCTACGAGCAGTACTTC. Amino acid sequence: CAISETGGPYEQYF.

The rearrangement links TRBV7-6 to TRBJ2-1, with 7 bases identical to TRBD1. The ends lost 1 base at V and 2 bases at J; junction bases unmatched: 5. The CDR3 extends over 16 amino acids. From germline, CDR1 is SGHVS and CDR2 FNYEAQ. As DNA, the CDR3 is TGTGCCAGCAGCTTAGAGATGACAGGGCCCTACAATGAGCAGTTCTTC. It translates to CASSLEMTGPYNEQFF.

The V and J genes are TRBV7-8 and TRBJ1-5; 7 bases are a match to TRBD1. Germline V lookup: CDR1 SGHVS, CDR2 FQNEAQ. With 3 bases clipped from V and 15 bases from J, the junction kept 17 bases outside the gene matches. The CDR3 is made up of 15 amino acids. CDR3 in DNA: TGTGCCAGCAGCTTGCGGACAGGAGGCTCGTCCAGCTTGCATTTT. Amino acids: CASSLRTGGSSSLHF.

The chain is built from TRBV27 and TRBJ2-1; no definite D call. CDR3 size: 11 residues. V was shortened by 5 bases and J by 7 bases, with 6 bases between the two germline ends. From germline, CDR1 is MNHEY and CDR2 SMNVEV (reference sequence). For the CDR3, the DNA is TGTGCCAGCAGTCTGAAGAATGAGCAGTTCTTC. This gives the protein CASSLKNEQFF.

The gene calls are TRBV27 and TRBJ1-1; a weak D match, TRBD1 (5 bases). V was pared by 2 bases and J by 3 bases, with 7 bases between. The CDR3 is 13 residues long. Germline assignment: CDR1 MNHEY and CDR2 SMNVEV (reference sequence). CDR3 amino acids: CASSLGADTEAFF. For the CDR3, the DNA is TGTGCCAGCAGTTTAGGGGCCGACACTGAAGCTTTCTTT.

The genes are TRBV7-2 and TRBJ1-5; no reliable D call. Germline V gene lookup returns CDR1 SGHTA and CDR2 FQGNSA. Trimming took 0 bases from V and 9 from J, leaving 9 bases between them. This CDR3 is built from 13 residues. This CDR3 reads CASSLAGPLPQHF. The CDR3 region has the DNA TGTGCCAGCAGCTTAGCAGGTCCACTGCCCCAGCATTTT.

The V and J genes are TRBV14 and TRBJ2-2; D not certain. CDR1 SGHDN and CDR2 FVKESK come from the germline V gene. The germline V and J ends were trimmed by 0 bases and 4 bases, with 9 bases remaining between them. This CDR3 spans 15 amino acids. The CDR3 is CASSQDWKSTGELFF. CDR3 in DNA: TGTGCCAGCAGCCAAGACTGGAAAAGCACCGGGGAGCTGTTTTTT.

This clone is a singleton in its sample. This chain joins TRBV27 and TRBJ2-7; D gene uncertain. Germline V gives CDR1 MNHEY, CDR2 SMNVEV (reference sequence). V shed 0 bases and J shed 2 bases, with 8 bases lying between them. The CDR3 covers 14 residues. Here the CDR3 reads CASSLSAQTYEQYF. As DNA, the CDR3 is TGTGCCAGCAGTTTATCGGCACAGACCTACGAGCAGTACTTC.

The chain combines TRBV29-1 with TRBJ1-1; a weak D match, TRBD1 (6 bases). The CDR3 has 10 residues. Germline CDR1 and CDR2: SQVTM and ANQGSEA. V was shortened by 7 bases and J by 11 bases, with 14 bases between the two germline ends. CDR3 residues: CSALEGGAFF. The CDR3 DNA sequence: TGCAGCGCCCTTGAGGGGGGGGCTTTCTTT. The full variable domain, rest sourced from reference TRBV29-1 and TRBJ1-1, is SAVISQKPSRDICQRGTSLTIQCQVDSQVTMMFWYRQQPGQSLTLIATANQGSEATYESGFVIDKFPISRPNLTFSTLTVSNMSPEDSSIYLCSALEGGAFFGQGTRLTVV.

This clone has only a few counts. This sequence joins TRBV19 and TRBJ1-5; tentative D call: TRBD1 (6 bases). CDR3 length: 15 residues. CDR1 is LNHDA and CDR2 is SQIVND in the germline V gene (reference sequence). V dropped 7 bases and J dropped 7 bases, with 20 bases sitting between them. The CDR3 region has the DNA TGTGCCAGTACCACGCGAGGGGGTAAACGCCAGCCCCAGCATTTT. The encoded protein is CASTTRGGKRQPQHF.

V is TRBV7-9 and J is TRBJ1-2; TRBD1 is a possible D gene (5 bases). The CDR3 extends over 18 amino acids. Germline V CDR1 and CDR2: SEHNR, FQNEAQ (reference sequence). V shed 0 bases and J shed 0 bases, with 17 bases lying between them. CDR3 sequence (DNA): TGTGCCAGCAGCTTAGCAGGGACTGAGGAACTGGCTAACTATGGCTACACCTTC. Translated: CASSLAGTEELANYGYTF.

This sequence joins TRBV5-1 and TRBJ2-3; 9 nucleotides match TRBD2. CDR3 length: 16 residues. Trimming removed 5 bases from V and 6 bases from J; junction bases left unmatched: 13. The germline V gene encodes CDR1 SGHRS and CDR2 YFSETQ. The CDR3 spells CASRSTSGAFPDTQYF. CDR3 DNA sequence: TGCGCCAGCAGGTCGACTAGCGGAGCTTTCCCCGATACGCAGTATTTT.

This rearrangement joins TRBV7-9 to TRBJ2-2, with unresolved D. From germline, CDR1 is SEHNR and CDR2 FQNEAQ (reference sequence). This CDR3 contains 15 residues. The ends were cut back, 3 bases at V and 4 bases at J, with 12 bases in the middle. The CDR3 here is CASSFVGKGTGELFF. CDR3 sequence (DNA): TGTGCCAGCAGCTTCGTAGGGAAGGGCACCGGGGAGCTGTTTTTT.

V is TRBV10-1 and J is TRBJ2-7; D may be TRBD1 or TRBD2 (5 bases each). The germline V gene encodes CDR1 WNHNN and CDR2 SYGVQD (reference sequence). This CDR3 spans 16 amino acids. Deletions cut 0 bases from V and 1 base from J, with 13 bases between. CDR3: CASSESRGRGSYEQYF. In DNA, the CDR3 is TGCGCCAGCAGTGAGTCCCGGGGAAGGGGTTCCTACGAGCAGTACTTC.

This clone was seen just once. V usage is TRBV7-9 and J usage is TRBJ1-5, with 8 bases that match TRBD1. The junction had 8 bases not matched to a gene; V was cut back by 4 bases and J by 6 bases. The germline CDR1 and CDR2 sequences are SEHNR and FQNEAQ (reference sequence). The CDR3 has 15 residues. This CDR3 is CASSSDREYSQPQHF. In DNA form, the CDR3 reads TGTGCCAGCAGCTCGGACAGGGAGTACAGTCAGCCCCAGCATTTT.

This chain joins TRBV29-1 and TRBJ1-1; a weak D match, TRBD1 (6 bases). Germline assignment: CDR1 SQVTM and CDR2 ANQGSEA. V was shortened by 4 bases and J by 2 bases, with 11 bases between the two germline ends. The CDR3 spans 13 residues. CDR3 protein: CSVGTGTNTEAFF. The CDR3 nucleotides read TGCAGCGTTGGAACAGGGACCAACACTGAAGCTTTCTTT.

The J gene is TRBJ2-7, the V gene TRBV29-1; tentatively, D is TRBD2 (6 bases). Germline V CDR1 and CDR2: SQVTM, ANQGSEA. The V and J ends lost 2 bases and 1 base respectively, with 9 bases between them. The CDR3 sequence is 13 residues long. The CDR3 sequence: CSVEIGTSYEQYF. CDR3 sequence (DNA): TGCAGCGTTGAAATCGGGACTTCCTACGAGCAGTACTTC.